These T cell receptor beta chains were read from a single sample in a study of blood T cells in healthy people across ages. TCRdb analysed the 5' RACE reads with MiXCR anew, one entry per CDR3 protein. This table holds some 1 million distinct CDR3 sequences, less than 50% found once. Sequenced material: blood. Every receptor here comes from a woman in her sixties or seventies in good health. The CDR3 runs from the conserved cysteine through the conserved F or W. D genes are given only for firm matches. Clone size is not always given. Where it is, it says once, few, many or a class for expanded clones.

clone_size j_call v_call cdr3_length d_call cdr3_nt cdr3_aa
NA TRBJ2-5 TRBV7-9 19 TRBD2 TGTGCCAGCAGCCCCCGGGGACTAGCGGGAGGCTCTATCGGGGAGACCCAGTACTTC CASSPRGLAGGSIGETQYF
few TRBJ2-7 TRBV5-6 15 NA TGTGCCAGCAGCTGGGCGCGACACGGAACCTACGAGCAGTACTTC CASSWARHGTYEQYF
NA TRBJ1-2 TRBV6-6 12 NA TGTGCCAGCGGGGGAGGCGACTATGGCTACACCTTC CASGGGDYGYTF
NA TRBJ2-1 TRBV20-1 14 NA TGCAGTGCTAGAAAGCGGTCTAACTTGAATGAGCAGTTCTTC CSARKRSNLNEQFF
NA TRBJ2-4 TRBV27 15 NA TGTGCCAGCAGTTCGCCTCGTACAGGAGGGAACATTCAGTACTTC CASSSPRTGGNIQYF
few TRBJ2-3 TRBV29-1 11 NA TGCAGCGGACTGACGGGGGATACGCAGTATTTT CSGLTGDTQYF
NA TRBJ2-1 TRBV7-3 13 NA TGTGCCAGCAGCGGGGACTGGATCGGTGAGCAGTTCTTC CASSGDWIGEQFF
NA TRBJ2-7 TRBV28 15 TRBD2 TGTGCCAGCAGCCAGGTAGCGGGGAGATCCTACGAGCAGTACTTC CASSQVAGRSYEQYF
NA TRBJ2-7 TRBV7-2 17 TRBD2 TGTGCCAGCAGCCCGACTAGCGGGAGGTTCTCCTACAATGAGCAGTACTTC CASSPTSGRFSYNEQYF
few TRBJ2-5 TRBV29-1 14 NA TGCAGCGTTGCAGGGGGGACGGCCTCGGGGACCCAGTACTTC CSVAGGTASGTQYF
few TRBJ2-2 TRBV28 14 NA TGTGCCAGCAGTTTCGGGGTTAACACCGGGGAGCTGTTTTTT CASSFGVNTGELFF
few TRBJ2-1 TRBV9 15 TRBD2 TGTGCCAGCAGCGCCGGGACTAGCGGGTTCGATGAGCAGTTCTTC CASSAGTSGFDEQFF
few TRBJ2-1 TRBV20-1 11 NA TGCAGTGCTAATTTTGGGAATGAGCAGTTCTTC CSANFGNEQFF
NA TRBJ2-7 TRBV10-3 15 TRBD2 TGTGCCATCAGTCGGCAAGCGGGAGTGGGGTACGAGCAGTACTTC CAISRQAGVGYEQYF
NA TRBJ1-2 TRBV12-3/TRBV12-4 13 NA TGTGCCAGCAGGGGGGGTATCTTATATGGCTACACCTTC CASRGGILYGYTF
few TRBJ2-5 TRBV6-2/TRBV6-3 17 TRBD2 TGTGCCAGCAGTTACTCGACACGGGAGGACTTCCAAGAGACCCAGTACTTC CASSYSTREDFQETQYF
few TRBJ2-5 TRBV27 15 NA TGTGCCAGCAGCTCCTCAGGGCCGGGGCAAGAGACCCAGTACTTC CASSSSGPGQETQYF
few TRBJ2-4 TRBV7-2 13 NA TGTGCCAGCAGCTGGTCTGGGACGAACATTCAGTACTTC CASSWSGTNIQYF
NA TRBJ2-3 TRBV24-1 12 NA TGTGCCACCAGTGATCTAGTAGATACGCAGTATTTT CATSDLVDTQYF
few TRBJ2-5 TRBV6-5 15 TRBD2 TGTGCCAGCAGACCCCGACTAGCGGGATGGGAGACCCAGTACTTC CASRPRLAGWETQYF
few TRBJ2-3 TRBV30 14 TRBD2 TGTGCCTGGAGTGTACTAGCGGGAGTAGATACGCAGTATTTT CAWSVLAGVDTQYF
few TRBJ2-5 TRBV27 17 TRBD2 TGTGCCAGCAGTACCCGGGCACGAGCGGGAGTATGGGAGACCCAGTACTTC CASSTRARAGVWETQYF
NA TRBJ2-1 TRBV7-9 14 NA TGTGCCAGCAGCTTAGCGGGAGGCGAAAATGAGCAGTTCTTC CASSLAGGENEQFF
NA TRBJ2-3 TRBV29-1 14 NA TGCAGCGTTGAAGATTGGACAGTCACAGATACGCAGTATTTT CSVEDWTVTDTQYF
once TRBJ2-4 TRBV6-2/TRBV6-3 15 TRBD2 TGTGCCAGCAGCCAAGGACTAGCGCGAACCTACAAGCAGTACTTC CASSQGLARTYKQYF
NA TRBJ2-7 TRBV24-1 12 NA TGTGCCACCAGTGAGGGCCCCTACGAGCAGTACTTC CATSEGPYEQYF
few TRBJ2-7 TRBV2 14 NA TGTGCCAGCAGTGATTATAGGGGGGGCTACGAGCAGTACTTC CASSDYRGGYEQYF
few TRBJ2-1 TRBV5-1 15 NA TGCGCCAGCAGCTTTGGTCACTTCGTCAACAATGAGCAGTTCTTC CASSFGHFVNNEQFF
few TRBJ2-1 TRBV24-1 16 TRBD2 TGTGCCACCAGTGATTCTTCCAGCGGGGGATACAATGAGCAGTTCTTC CATSDSSSGGYNEQFF
NA TRBJ2-5 TRBV30 13 NA TGTGCCTGGAGTGTACTTTCCCAAGAGACCCAGTACTTC CAWSVLSQETQYF
few TRBJ2-3 TRBV15 14 NA TGTGCCACCAGCAGAGATAAGGGCTTAGATACGCAGTATTTT CATSRDKGLDTQYF
NA TRBJ2-7 TRBV5-4 13 NA TGTGCCAGCAGCTTGGTGACGGAAAGGGAGCAGTACTTC CASSLVTEREQYF
NA TRBJ1-2 TRBV20-1 12 NA TGCAGTGCTAGAGCAAATGAATATGGCTACACCTTC CSARANEYGYTF
NA TRBJ2-3 TRBV2 13 TRBD2 TGTGCCAGCAGCCGACTAGCGGGAGATACGCAGTATTTT CASSRLAGDTQYF
NA TRBJ1-1 TRBV29-1 14 NA TGCAGCGTTGTGGTCGGGGGCAGTGGCACTGAAGCTTTCTTT CSVVVGGSGTEAFF
NA TRBJ2-1 TRBV5-1 19 TRBD2 TGCGCCAGCAGCTTACGACTAGCGGGAGTCCTGAGCTCCTACAATGAGCAGTTCTTC CASSLRLAGVLSSYNEQFF
NA TRBJ2-6 TRBV7-3 17 TRBD2 TGTGCCAGCAGCTTAATAGCGGGAGGTACCGGGGCCAACGTCCTGACTTTC CASSLIAGGTGANVLTF
many TRBJ2-3 TRBV4-1 18 NA TGCGCCAGCAGCCCAAACCACCAGTCGCCCGGGGTGACAGATACGCAGTATTTT CASSPNHQSPGVTDTQYF
NA TRBJ2-1 TRBV6-2/TRBV6-3 16 TRBD2 TGTGCCAGCAGTTACTCACTAGCGGGAGTGACAAATGAGCAGTTCTTC CASSYSLAGVTNEQFF
few TRBJ2-1 TRBV5-5 17 TRBD2 TGTGCCAGCAGCTTCACAGCGGGAGCTAGCTCCTACAATGAGCAGTTCTTC CASSFTAGASSYNEQFF
few TRBJ2-1 TRBV28 12 NA TGTGCCAGCAGGCTGCTCGAGGGTCGGCAGTTCTTC CASRLLEGRQFF
few TRBJ2-3 TRBV20-1 16 TRBD2 TGCAGTGCTAGAGATATGCTAGCGGGGGGCACAGATACGCAGTATTTT CSARDMLAGGTDTQYF
NA TRBJ1-2 TRBV29-1 12 NA TGCAGCGTTATAGGGATAGGCTATGGCTACACCTTC CSVIGIGYGYTF
few TRBJ1-5 TRBV3-1 10 NA TGTGCCCCGTCCCATCAGCCCCAGCATTTT CAPSHQPQHF
NA TRBJ2-7 TRBV7-9 17 TRBD1 TGTGCCAGCAGCTCATACAAAGGGACAGGGACCTCCTACGAGCAGTACTTC CASSSYKGTGTSYEQYF
few TRBJ2-6 TRBV18 18 NA TGTGCCAGCTCACCGGTCAGGGGCCAGACCTCTGGGGCCAACGTCCTGACTTTC CASSPVRGQTSGANVLTF
NA TRBJ1-2 TRBV10-3 14 NA TGTGCCATCACCCCGGACAGAACTAACTATGGCTACACCTTC CAITPDRTNYGYTF
NA TRBJ2-7 TRBV15 16 NA TGTGCCACCAGCGGAACTTCTGGGCTACCCTACGACGAGCAGTACTTC CATSGTSGLPYDEQYF
few TRBJ2-1 TRBV20-1 15 TRBD1 TGCAGTGCTAGAGATCGGGACAGGGGTTGGAATGAGCAGTTCTTC CSARDRDRGWNEQFF
few TRBJ2-5 TRBV4-1 15 NA TGCGCCAGCAGCCAAGAGGAGGAGGTTCGGGAGACCCAGTACTTC CASSQEEEVRETQYF
NA TRBJ2-7 TRBV27 14 NA TGTGCCAGCAGTTTAGGTCTACCCTACTACGAGCAGTACTTC CASSLGLPYYEQYF
once TRBJ2-4 TRBV12-3/TRBV12-4 17 NA TGTGCCAGCAGTTTACGGGTGTCAGGGAATGCCAAAAACATTCAGTACTTC CASSLRVSGNAKNIQYF
NA TRBJ1-4 TRBV20-1 15 NA TGCAGTGCTAGAGAACCAACAGGTCTGGGGGAAAAACTGTTTTTT CSAREPTGLGEKLFF
NA TRBJ2-2 TRBV14 14 NA TGTGCCAGCAGCCGTGGGGGTTTAACCGGGGAGCTGTTTTTT CASSRGGLTGELFF
NA TRBJ1-6 TRBV5-1 15 TRBD1 TGCGCCAGCAGCCGGGATGGACAGGAAAATTCACCCCTCCACTTT CASSRDGQENSPLHF
few TRBJ2-1 TRBV4-1 12 NA TGCGCCAGCAGCCAAGATCCAGGCGAGCAGTTCTTC CASSQDPGEQFF
NA TRBJ1-2 TRBV6-5 15 TRBD1 TGTGCCAGCAGTTACTCTCGGGACAGCTTTAATGGCTACACCTTC CASSYSRDSFNGYTF
NA TRBJ2-1 TRBV12-3/TRBV12-4 15 NA TGTGCCAGCGGTTCCCCGACCCTAGCGACCTATGAGCAGTTCTTC CASGSPTLATYEQFF
few TRBJ2-7 TRBV27 14 NA TGTGCCAGCAGTTTGATGACCTCCCTCTACGAGCAGTACTTC CASSLMTSLYEQYF